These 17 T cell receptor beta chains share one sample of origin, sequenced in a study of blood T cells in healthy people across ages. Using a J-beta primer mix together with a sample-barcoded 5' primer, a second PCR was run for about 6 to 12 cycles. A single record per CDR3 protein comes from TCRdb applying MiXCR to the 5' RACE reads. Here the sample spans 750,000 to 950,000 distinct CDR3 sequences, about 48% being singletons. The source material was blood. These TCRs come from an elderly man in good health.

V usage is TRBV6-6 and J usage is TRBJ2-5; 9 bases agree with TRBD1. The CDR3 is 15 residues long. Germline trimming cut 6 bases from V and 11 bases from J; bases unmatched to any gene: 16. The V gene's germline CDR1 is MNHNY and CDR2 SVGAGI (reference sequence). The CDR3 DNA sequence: TGTGCCAGCAGCCGACAGGGGGGTAGCTACAATGAGCAGTACTTC. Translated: CASSRQGGSYNEQYF.

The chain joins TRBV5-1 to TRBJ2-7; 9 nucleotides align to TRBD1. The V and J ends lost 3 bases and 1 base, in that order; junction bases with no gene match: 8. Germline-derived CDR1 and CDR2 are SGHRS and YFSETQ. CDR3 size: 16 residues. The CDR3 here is CASSWGGTGTSYEQYF. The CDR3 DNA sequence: TGCGCCAGCAGCTGGGGGGGGACAGGGACTTCCTACGAGCAGTACTTC.

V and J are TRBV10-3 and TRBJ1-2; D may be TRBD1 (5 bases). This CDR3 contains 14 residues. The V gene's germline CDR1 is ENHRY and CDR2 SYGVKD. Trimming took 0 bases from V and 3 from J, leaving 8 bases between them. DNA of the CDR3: TGTGCCATCAGTGAGTCGGGGCAGTACTATGGCTACACCTTC. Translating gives CAISESGQYYGYTF.

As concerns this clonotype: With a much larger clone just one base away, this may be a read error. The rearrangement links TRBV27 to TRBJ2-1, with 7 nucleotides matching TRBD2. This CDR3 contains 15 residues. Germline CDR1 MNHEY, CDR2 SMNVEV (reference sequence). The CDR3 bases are TGTGCCAGCAGTTTTTTCGGGAGGTCCTACAATGAGCGGTTCTTC. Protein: CASSFFGRSYNERFF.

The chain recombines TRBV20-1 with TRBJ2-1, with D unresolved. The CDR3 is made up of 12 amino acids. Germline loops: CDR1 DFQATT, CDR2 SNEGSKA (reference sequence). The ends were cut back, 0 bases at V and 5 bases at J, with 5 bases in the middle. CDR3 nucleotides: TGCAGTGCTAGAGATGAAAACAATGAGCAGTTCTTC. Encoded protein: CSARDENNEQFF.

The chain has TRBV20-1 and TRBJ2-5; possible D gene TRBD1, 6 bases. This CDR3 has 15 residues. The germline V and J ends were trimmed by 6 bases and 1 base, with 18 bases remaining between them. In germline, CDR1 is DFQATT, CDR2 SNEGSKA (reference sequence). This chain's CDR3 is CSAQNAGTLQETQYF. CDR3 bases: TGCAGTGCCCAAAACGCCGGGACACTCCAAGAGACCCAGTACTTC.

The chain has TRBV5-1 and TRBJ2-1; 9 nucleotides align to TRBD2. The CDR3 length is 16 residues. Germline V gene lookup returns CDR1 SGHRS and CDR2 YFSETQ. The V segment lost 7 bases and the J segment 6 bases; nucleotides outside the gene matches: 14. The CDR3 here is CASRSGSGRSGNEQFF. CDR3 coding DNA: TGCGCCAGCCGAAGCGGAAGCGGGAGGTCGGGCAATGAGCAGTTCTTC.

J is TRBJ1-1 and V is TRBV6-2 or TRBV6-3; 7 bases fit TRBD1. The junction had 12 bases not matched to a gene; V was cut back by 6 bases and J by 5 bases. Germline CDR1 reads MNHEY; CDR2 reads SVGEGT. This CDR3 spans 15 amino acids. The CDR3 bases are TGTGCCAGCAGCCGAATGCGACAGGGTGTAACTGAAGCTTTCTTT. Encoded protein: CASSRMRQGVTEAFF.

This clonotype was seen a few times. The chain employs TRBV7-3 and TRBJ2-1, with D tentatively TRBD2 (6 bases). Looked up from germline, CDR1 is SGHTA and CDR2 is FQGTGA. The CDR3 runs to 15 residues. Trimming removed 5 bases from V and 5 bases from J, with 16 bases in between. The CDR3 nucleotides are TGTGCCAGCAGCATACTAGCTAATGTCGACAATGAGCAGTTCTTC. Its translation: CASSILANVDNEQFF.

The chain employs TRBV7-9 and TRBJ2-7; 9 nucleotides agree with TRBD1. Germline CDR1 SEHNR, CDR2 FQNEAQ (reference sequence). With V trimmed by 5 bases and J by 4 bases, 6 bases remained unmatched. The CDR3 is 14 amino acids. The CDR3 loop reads CASSANRGQYEQYF. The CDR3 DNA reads TGTGCCAGCAGCGCTAACAGGGGGCAGTACGAGCAGTACTTC. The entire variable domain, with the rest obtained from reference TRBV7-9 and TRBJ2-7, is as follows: DTGVSQNPRHKITKRGQNVTFRCDPISEHNRLYWYRQTLGQGPEFLTYFQNEAQLEKSRLLSDRFSAERPKGSFSTLEIQRTEQGDSAMYLCASSANRGQYEQYFGPGTRLTVT.

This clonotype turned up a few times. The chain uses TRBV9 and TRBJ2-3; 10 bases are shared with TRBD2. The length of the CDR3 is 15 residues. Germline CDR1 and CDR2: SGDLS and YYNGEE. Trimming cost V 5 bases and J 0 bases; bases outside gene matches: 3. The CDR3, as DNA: TGTGCCAGCAGTGTGACTAGCGGGAGCACAGATACGCAGTATTTT. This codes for CASSVTSGSTDTQYF.

The CDR3 here is CASTLQRGLYEQYF. As DNA, the CDR3 is TGTGCCAGCACCCTTCAGCGGGGTTTATACGAGCAGTACTTC. This sequence joins TRBV5-6 and TRBJ2-7, with 7 bases lining up with TRBD2. The CDR3 runs 14 residues. Germline V gives CDR1 SGHDT, CDR2 YYEEEE. Germline trimming cut 6 bases from V and 4 bases from J; bases unmatched to any gene: 10.

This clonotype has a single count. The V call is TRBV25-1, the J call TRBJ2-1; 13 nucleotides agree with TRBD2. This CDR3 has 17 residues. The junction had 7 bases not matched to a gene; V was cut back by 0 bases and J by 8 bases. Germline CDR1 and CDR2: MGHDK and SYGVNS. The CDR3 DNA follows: TGTGCCAGCAGTGAATATCCACTAGCGGGAGGGCTGCATGAGCAGTTCTTC. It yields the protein CASSEYPLAGGLHEQFF.

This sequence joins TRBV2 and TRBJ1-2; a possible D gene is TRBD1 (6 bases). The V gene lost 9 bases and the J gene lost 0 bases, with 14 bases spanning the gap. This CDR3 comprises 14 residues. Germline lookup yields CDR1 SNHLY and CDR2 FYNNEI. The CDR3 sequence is CASVAQGANYGYTF. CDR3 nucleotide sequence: TGTGCCAGTGTTGCACAGGGCGCTAACTATGGCTACACCTTC.

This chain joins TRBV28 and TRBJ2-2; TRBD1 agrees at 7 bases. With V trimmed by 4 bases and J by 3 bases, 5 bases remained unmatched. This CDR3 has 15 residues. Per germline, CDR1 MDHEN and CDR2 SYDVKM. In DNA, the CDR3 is TGTGCCAGCAGTTCCGGGACAGCCCACACCGGGGAGCTGTTTTTT. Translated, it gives CASSSGTAHTGELFF.

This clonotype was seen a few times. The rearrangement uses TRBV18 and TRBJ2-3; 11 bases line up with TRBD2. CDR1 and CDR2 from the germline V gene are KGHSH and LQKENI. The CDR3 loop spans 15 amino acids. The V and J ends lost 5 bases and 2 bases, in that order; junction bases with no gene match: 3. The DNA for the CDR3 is TGTGCCAGCTCAGCGACTAGCGGGGACACAGATACGCAGTATTTT. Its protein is CASSATSGDTDTQYF.

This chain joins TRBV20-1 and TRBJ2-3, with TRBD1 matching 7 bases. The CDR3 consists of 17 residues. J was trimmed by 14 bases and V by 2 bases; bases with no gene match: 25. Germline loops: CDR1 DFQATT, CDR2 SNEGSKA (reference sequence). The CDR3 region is CSARPSPGQSSHRYAYF. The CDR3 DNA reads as TGCAGTGCTAGACCTAGTCCGGGACAGAGTTCGCACAGATACGCGTATTTT.